The 23 T cell receptor beta chains below come from one sample, sequenced in a study of early T cells in non-severe SARS-CoV-2 infection (dated by TCRdb to 2020 to 2022). Receptor libraries were prepared by 5' RACE. TCRdb names NextSeq 500 as the instrument used. TCRdb trimmed public reads at Q25 via fastp, called clones via MiXCR and kept in-frame beta chains. Each record represents a unique CDR3 protein, reported with the most common genes and DNA among its rows. This sample has 35,000 to 55,000 distinct CDR3 sequences in its table, and around 6.5% of those were observed once. The ten largest clones represent less than 25% of the sample. The material was whole blood, obtained at baseline. These receptor sequences come from an adult who was a healthcare worker with PCR-confirmed SARS-CoV-2 infection or an uninfected control (not recorded which).

This clonotype was detected a few times. J is TRBJ2-2 and V is TRBV11-2; 9 bases fit TRBD2. From germline, CDR1 is SGHAT and CDR2 FQNNGV. There are 15 residues in the CDR3. Germline trimming cut 0 bases from V and 8 bases from J; bases unmatched to any gene: 4. The CDR3, as DNA: TGTGCCAGCAGCTTAGATAGCGGGAGTGATGGGGAGCTGTTTTTT. It specifies CASSLDSGSDGELFF. The complete variable domain, with remaining parts taken from reference TRBV11-2 and TRBJ2-2, reads EAGVAQSPRYKIIEKRQSVAFWCNPISGHATLYWYQQILGQGPKLLIQFQNNGVVDDSQLPKDRFSAERLKGVDSTLKIQPAKLEDSAVYLCASSLDSGSDGELFFGEGSRLTVL.

There are a few counts of this clonotype. The rearrangement links TRBV7-2 to TRBJ2-7; D perhaps matches TRBD1 (6 bases). V lost 1 base, J lost 2 bases, and 9 bases lay in between. Looked up from germline, CDR1 is SGHTA and CDR2 is FQGNSA. The CDR3 extends over 14 amino acids. Here the CDR3 reads CASSLGQVTYEQYF. CDR3 sequence (DNA): TGTGCCAGCAGCTTAGGACAGGTAACCTACGAGCAGTACTTC. The variable domain in full, completed from reference TRBV7-2 and TRBJ2-7, reads GAGVSQSPSNKVTEKGKDVELRCDPISGHTALYWYRQSLGQGLEFLIYFQGNSAPDKSGLPSDRFSAERTGGSVSTLTIQRTQQEDSAVYLCASSLGQVTYEQYFGPGTRLTVT.

This clonotype was observed a handful of times. The chain links TRBV25-1 to TRBJ2-3; possibly TRBD1 for D (5 bases). Per germline, CDR1 MGHDK and CDR2 SYGVNS. This CDR3 is built from 12 residues. V lost 8 bases and J lost 3, with 9 bases in between. The CDR3 loop reads CASRQGTDTQYF. Here the CDR3 DNA reads TGTGCCAGCCGTCAGGGAACAGATACGCAGTATTTT.

The chain combines TRBV28 with TRBJ1-4; the D is unclear. The germline V and J ends were trimmed by 6 bases and 3 bases, with 8 bases remaining between them. Germline V gives CDR1 MDHEN, CDR2 SYDVKM. This CDR3 has 13 amino acids. The CDR3 region is CASRTGANEKLFF. CDR3 bases: TGTGCCAGCAGAACCGGGGCTAATGAAAAACTGTTTTTT. Using reference TRBV28 and TRBJ1-4 for the parts outside the CDR3, the full variable domain is DVKVTQSSRYLVKRTGEKVFLECVQDMDHENMFWYRQDPGLGLRLIYFSYDVKMKEKGDIPEGYSVSREKKERFSLILESASTNQTSMYLCASRTGANEKLFFGSGTQLSVL.

V and J are TRBV6-1 and TRBJ2-5; possible D gene TRBD2, 5 bases. Germline loops: CDR1 MNHNS, CDR2 SASEGT. This CDR3 is 15 amino acids long. Trimming removed 0 bases from V and 5 bases from J, with 13 bases in between. Written as DNA, the CDR3 is TGTGCCAGCAGTGAAGCCTCAGGAGGTCCGGAGACCCAGTACTTC. Protein: CASSEASGGPETQYF.

In this sample, this clonotype turned up many times. The V call is TRBV12-3 or TRBV12-4, the J call TRBJ2-6; 7 bases fit TRBD1. The CDR3 loop spans 16 amino acids. V dropped 5 bases and J dropped 5; count of bases not matched to a gene: 9. DNA for the CDR3: TGTGCCAGCAGTATATGGGACAGCCTATGGGCCAACGTCCTGACTTTC. Protein: CASSIWDSLWANVLTF.

This clonotype has only one observation. This may be a read error, as it is one base from a much larger clone. The chain combines TRBV6-6 with TRBJ1-2; D call uncertain. This CDR3 spans 15 amino acids. Germline CDR1 MNHNY, CDR2 SVGAGI (reference sequence). The CDR3 sequence: CVSSAGVDNNYGYTF. CDR3 nucleotide sequence: TGTGTCAGCAGTGCCGGCGTCGACAATAACTATGGCTACACCTTC.

This clonotype was seen at least ten times. The chain carries TRBV7-9 and TRBJ2-1, with 13 bases aligning to TRBD2. The CDR3 loop spans 14 amino acids. The germline CDR1 and CDR2 sequences are SEHNR and FQNEAQ (reference sequence). V shed 3 bases, J shed 15 bases, and the junction held 8 bases outside the gene matches. CDR3 region: CASSLQLAGGPTFF. In DNA form, the CDR3 reads TGTGCCAGCAGCTTGCAACTAGCGGGAGGGCCGACGTTCTTC. Variable domain in full (rest from reference TRBV7-9 and TRBJ2-1): DTGVSQNPRHKITKRGQNVTFRCDPISEHNRLYWYRQTLGQGPEFLTYFQNEAQLEKSRLLSDRFSAERPKGSFSTLEIQRTEQGDSAMYLCASSLQLAGGPTFFGPGTRLTVL.

The chain links TRBV12-3 or TRBV12-4 to TRBJ2-7; D is unclear. Trimming removed 6 bases at V and 4 bases at J, with 7 bases between. The CDR3 loop spans 11 amino acids. DNA of the CDR3: TGTGCCAGCAGAGCCGGGTACGAGCAGTACTTC. This codes for CASRAGYEQYF.

This clonotype was counted between two and nine times. The V and J genes are TRBV2 and TRBJ2-7, with 9 bases identical to TRBD1. The CDR3 consists of 14 residues. Germline CDR1 and CDR2: SNHLY and FYNNEI. Unmatched junction bases numbered 13, after V lost 7 bases and J lost 9 bases. Here the CDR3 reads CASNVQGASPRQYF. The CDR3 DNA reads TGTGCCAGCAACGTACAGGGGGCCTCACCCAGGCAGTACTTC.

The chain carries TRBV7-2 and TRBJ1-6; 9 bases map to TRBD1. The V gene end was trimmed by 3 bases and the J gene end by 6 bases; junction bases not matched to a gene: 3. The CDR3 covers 15 residues. Germline lookup yields CDR1 SGHTA and CDR2 FQGNSA. Here the CDR3 DNA reads TGTGCCAGCAGCTTCACAGGGGGCGTTAATTCACCCCTCCACTTT. It specifies CASSFTGGVNSPLHF.

This clonotype was seen more than once but under ten times. DNA of the CDR3: TGTGCCAGCAGCTGGGACAGGAACACTGAAGCTTTCTTT. Protein: CASSWDRNTEAFF. The chain carries TRBV7-9 and TRBJ1-1; TRBD1 matches at 7 bases. V dropped 4 bases and J dropped 1; count of bases not matched to a gene: 0. CDR1 and CDR2 (germline): SEHNR, FQNEAQ (reference sequence). The CDR3 contains 13 residues.

This clonotype was seen ten or more times. The chain carries TRBV20-1 and TRBJ1-2, with D unresolved. The CDR3 totals 13 residues. CDR1 is DFQATT and CDR2 is SNEGSKA in the germline V gene (reference sequence). V lost 1 base and J lost 8, with 14 bases in between. The CDR3 DNA is TGCAGTGCTAGAGTCGCCCGCCAGTTGGGCTACACCTTC. Residues: CSARVARQLGYTF.

The sample holds many counts of this clonotype. The rearrangement links TRBV4-2 to TRBJ2-1; weak D call: TRBD1 (6 bases). Germline-derived CDR1 and CDR2 are LGHNA and YNFKEQ. The CDR3 spans 17 residues. Trimming removed 2 bases at V and 6 bases at J, with 20 bases between. The CDR3 DNA reads as TGTGCCAGCAGCCAACTACCTAACTTAGGACAGATCAATGAGCAGTTCTTC. Amino acids: CASSQLPNLGQINEQFF.

The chain uses TRBV2 and TRBJ1-1; D unclear. Germline assignment: CDR1 SNHLY and CDR2 FYNNEI. The CDR3 spans 14 residues. Trimming shortened V by 9 bases and J by 0 bases, and 14 bases separated the two germline ends. The CDR3 DNA reads as TGTGCCAGGGGAAAGGAAAGACTGAACACTGAAGCTTTCTTT. This codes for CARGKERLNTEAFF.

The sample holds many counts of this clonotype. The V and J genes are TRBV20-1 and TRBJ1-4; 8 bases agree with TRBD1. CDR3 length: 14 residues. CDR1 is DFQATT, CDR2 SNEGSKA, per germline (reference sequence). With V trimmed by 2 bases and J by 8 bases, 7 bases remained unmatched. CDR3 amino acids: CSARKTGDPEKLFF. The DNA for the CDR3 is TGCAGTGCTAGAAAGACAGGGGATCCGGAAAAACTGTTTTTT.

In this sample, this clonotype turned up a few times. The rearrangement uses TRBV6-2 or TRBV6-3 and TRBJ1-2; D is unresolved. Germline loops: CDR1 MNHEY, CDR2 SVGEGT. The CDR3 contains 15 residues. Between the trimmed V and J ends, which lost 0 bases and 5 bases, there was a span of 13 bases. This CDR3 reads CASSYSTPSFYGYTF. CDR3 sequence (DNA): TGTGCCAGCAGTTACTCGACCCCCTCCTTTTATGGCTACACCTTC.

This clonotype was counted ten times or more. The chain carries TRBV4-3 and TRBJ2-7, with 9 bases aligning to TRBD1. There are 15 residues in the CDR3. V trimming: 4 bases; J trimming: 2 bases; junction bases outside the gene matches: 6. Germline V lookup: CDR1 LGHNA, CDR2 YSLEER. CDR3 sequence reads: CASSRDRGFTYEQYF. The CDR3 DNA reads as TGCGCCAGCAGCCGAGACAGGGGGTTTACCTACGAGCAGTACTTC.

Many counts were recorded for this clonotype. V and J are TRBV7-3 and TRBJ2-1, with a tentative D call TRBD2 (5 bases). This CDR3 contains 16 residues. V was trimmed by 2 bases and J by 3 bases, leaving 14 bases between them. CDR1 SGHTA and CDR2 FQGTGA come from the germline V gene. CDR3 sequence (DNA): TGTGCCAGCAGCTTAGAGGGCGGTCTACTCTACAATGAGCAGTTCTTC. This gives the protein CASSLEGGLLYNEQFF.

This clonotype was picked up many times. The chain is built from TRBV7-8 and TRBJ2-3, with a possible D match to TRBD1 (6 bases). Germline V gene sequence: CDR1 SGHVS, CDR2 FQNEAQ. This CDR3 spans 16 amino acids. Trimming removed 2 bases from V and 1 base from J, with 13 bases in between. The CDR3 sequence: CASSLYRDTRTDTQYF. Written as DNA, the CDR3 is TGTGCCAGCAGCTTATATCGGGACACTCGCACAGATACGCAGTATTTT.

Ten or more counts support this clonotype. V usage is TRBV6-1 and J usage is TRBJ2-2; tentatively, D is TRBD1 (6 bases). CDR1 MNHNS and CDR2 SASEGT come from the germline V gene. Trimming pared 11 bases from V and 9 bases from J, leaving 25 bases between. The CDR3 is made up of 15 amino acids. The DNA of the CDR3 is TGTGCCGCCTTATCCCGGACAGTGTCTATCCGGGAGCTGTTTTTT. This codes for CAALSRTVSIRELFF.

This clonotype turned up a few times. J is TRBJ1-4 and V is TRBV18; D gene uncertain. Germline V lookup: CDR1 KGHSH, CDR2 LQKENI. CDR3 length: 13 amino acids. Trimming took 5 bases from V and 4 from J, leaving 8 bases between them. The CDR3 region is CASSRTFNEKLFF. As DNA, the CDR3 is TGTGCCAGCTCAAGGACGTTTAATGAAAAACTGTTTTTT.

This clonotype was seen a handful of times. The chain combines TRBV28 with TRBJ1-4, with TRBD1 as a possible D gene (5 bases). Germline V CDR1 and CDR2: MDHEN, SYDVKM. This CDR3 is 15 amino acids long. Trimming shortened V by 6 bases and J by 3 bases, and 14 bases separated the two germline ends. CDR3 residues: CASRTGGVANEKLFF. The DNA for the CDR3 is TGTGCCAGCAGAACAGGCGGGGTGGCTAATGAAAAACTGTTTTTT. The complete variable domain, with remaining parts taken from reference TRBV28 and TRBJ1-4, reads DVKVTQSSRYLVKRTGEKVFLECVQDMDHENMFWYRQDPGLGLRLIYFSYDVKMKEKGDIPEGYSVSREKKERFSLILESASTNQTSMYLCASRTGGVANEKLFFGSGTQLSVL.